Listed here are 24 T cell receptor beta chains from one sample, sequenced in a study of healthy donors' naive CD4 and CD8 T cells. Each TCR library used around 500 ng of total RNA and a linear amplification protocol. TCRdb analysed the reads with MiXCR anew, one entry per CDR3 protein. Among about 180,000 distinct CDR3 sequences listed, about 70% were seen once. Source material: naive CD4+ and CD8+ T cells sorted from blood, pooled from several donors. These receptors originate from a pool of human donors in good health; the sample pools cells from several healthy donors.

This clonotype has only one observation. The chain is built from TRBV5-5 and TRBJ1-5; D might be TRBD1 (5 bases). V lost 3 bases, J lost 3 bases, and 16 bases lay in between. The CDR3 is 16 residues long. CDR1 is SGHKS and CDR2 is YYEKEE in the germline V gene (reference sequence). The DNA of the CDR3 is TGTGCCAGCAGCTCCCAGGGAGGGCGGGTCAATCAGCCCCAGCATTTT. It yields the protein CASSSQGGRVNQPQHF.

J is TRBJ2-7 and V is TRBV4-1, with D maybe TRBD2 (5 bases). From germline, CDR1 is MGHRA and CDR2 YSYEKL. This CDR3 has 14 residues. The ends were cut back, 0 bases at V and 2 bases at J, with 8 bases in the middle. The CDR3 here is CASSQEEGAYEQYF. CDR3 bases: TGCGCCAGCAGCCAAGAAGAGGGAGCCTACGAGCAGTACTTC.

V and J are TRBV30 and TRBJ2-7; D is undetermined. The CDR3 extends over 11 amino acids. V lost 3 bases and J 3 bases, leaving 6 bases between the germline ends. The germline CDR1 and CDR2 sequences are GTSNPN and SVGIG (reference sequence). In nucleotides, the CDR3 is TGTGCCTGGAGCGAACGCTACGAGCAGTACTTC. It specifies CAWSERYEQYF.

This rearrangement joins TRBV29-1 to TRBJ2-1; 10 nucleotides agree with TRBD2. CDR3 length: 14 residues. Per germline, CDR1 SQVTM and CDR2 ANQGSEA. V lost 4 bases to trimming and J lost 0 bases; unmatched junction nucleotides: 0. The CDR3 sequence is CSVASGSSYNEQFF. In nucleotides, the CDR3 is TGCAGCGTTGCTAGCGGGAGCTCCTACAATGAGCAGTTCTTC.

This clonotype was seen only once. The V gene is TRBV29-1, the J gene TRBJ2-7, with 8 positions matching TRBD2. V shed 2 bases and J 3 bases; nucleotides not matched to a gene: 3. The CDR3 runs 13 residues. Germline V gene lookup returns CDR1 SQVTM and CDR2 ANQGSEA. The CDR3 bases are TGCAGCGTTGAACTAGCGGGCTTCTACGAGCAGTACTTC. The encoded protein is CSVELAGFYEQYF.

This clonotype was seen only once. The CDR3 DNA reads TGTGCCAGTAGTAAAAGACTAGCGGGGTTGTCCTACAATGAGCAGTTCTTC. Translated: CASSKRLAGLSYNEQFF. V gene TRBV19 combines with J gene TRBJ2-1, with TRBD2 matching 11 bases. The trim removed 4 bases at V and 1 base at J, leaving 6 bases unmatched. The CDR3 is made up of 17 amino acids. Per germline, CDR1 LNHDA and CDR2 SQIVND (reference sequence).

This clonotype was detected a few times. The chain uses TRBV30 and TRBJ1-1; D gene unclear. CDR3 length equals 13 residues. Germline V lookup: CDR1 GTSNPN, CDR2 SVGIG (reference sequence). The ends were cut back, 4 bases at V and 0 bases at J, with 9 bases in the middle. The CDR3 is CAWMKRMNTEAFF. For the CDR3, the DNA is TGTGCCTGGATGAAGAGAATGAACACTGAAGCTTTCTTT. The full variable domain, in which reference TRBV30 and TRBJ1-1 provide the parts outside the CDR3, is SQTIHQWPATLVQPVGSPLSLECTVEGTSNPNLYWYRQAAGRGLQLLFYSVGIGQISSEVPQNLSASRPQDRQFILSSKKLLLSDSGFYLCAWMKRMNTEAFFGQGTRLTVV.

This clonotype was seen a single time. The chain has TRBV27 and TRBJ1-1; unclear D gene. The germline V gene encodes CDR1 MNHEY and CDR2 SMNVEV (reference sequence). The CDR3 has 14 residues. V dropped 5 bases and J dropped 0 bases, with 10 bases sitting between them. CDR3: CASSRKRLNTEAFF. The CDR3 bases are TGTGCCAGCAGTAGAAAGAGACTGAACACTGAAGCTTTCTTT.

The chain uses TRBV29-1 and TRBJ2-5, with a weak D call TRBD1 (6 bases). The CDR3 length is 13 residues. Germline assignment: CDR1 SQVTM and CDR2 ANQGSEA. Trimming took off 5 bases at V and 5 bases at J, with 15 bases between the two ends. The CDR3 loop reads CSVNTGLGETQYF. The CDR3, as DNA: TGCAGCGTTAACACAGGGTTGGGCGAGACCCAGTACTTC.

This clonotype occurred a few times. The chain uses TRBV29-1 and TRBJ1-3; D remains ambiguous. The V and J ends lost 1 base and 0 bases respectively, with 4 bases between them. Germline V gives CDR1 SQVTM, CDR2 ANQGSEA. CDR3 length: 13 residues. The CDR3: CSVEGVSGNTIYF. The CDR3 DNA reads TGCAGCGTTGAAGGGGTCTCTGGAAACACCATATATTTT.

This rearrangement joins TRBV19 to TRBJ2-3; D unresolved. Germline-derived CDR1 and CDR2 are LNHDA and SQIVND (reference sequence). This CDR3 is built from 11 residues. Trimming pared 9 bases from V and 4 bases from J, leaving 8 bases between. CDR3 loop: CASSVADTQYF. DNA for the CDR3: TGTGCCAGCTCGGTGGCAGATACGCAGTATTTT.

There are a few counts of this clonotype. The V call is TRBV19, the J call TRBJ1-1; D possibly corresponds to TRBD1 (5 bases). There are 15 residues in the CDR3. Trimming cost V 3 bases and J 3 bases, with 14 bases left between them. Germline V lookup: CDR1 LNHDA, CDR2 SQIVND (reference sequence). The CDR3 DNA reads TGTGCCAGTAGTATGGTGGGGCGGCCGGACACTGAAGCTTTCTTT. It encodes CASSMVGRPDTEAFF.

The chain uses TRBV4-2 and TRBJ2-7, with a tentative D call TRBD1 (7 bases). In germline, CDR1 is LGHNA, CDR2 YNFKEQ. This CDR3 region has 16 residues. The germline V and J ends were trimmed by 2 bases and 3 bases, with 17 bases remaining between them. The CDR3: CASSQLTRGTDYEQYF. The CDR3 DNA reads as TGTGCCAGCAGCCAACTCACCCGCGGGACAGACTACGAGCAGTACTTC.

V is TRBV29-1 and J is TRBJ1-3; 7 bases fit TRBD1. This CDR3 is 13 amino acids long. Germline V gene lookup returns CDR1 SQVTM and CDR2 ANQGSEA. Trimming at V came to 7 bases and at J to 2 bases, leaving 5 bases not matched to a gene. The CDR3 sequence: CSATGQTGNTIYF. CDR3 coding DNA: TGCAGCGCGACAGGGCAAACTGGAAACACCATATATTTT.

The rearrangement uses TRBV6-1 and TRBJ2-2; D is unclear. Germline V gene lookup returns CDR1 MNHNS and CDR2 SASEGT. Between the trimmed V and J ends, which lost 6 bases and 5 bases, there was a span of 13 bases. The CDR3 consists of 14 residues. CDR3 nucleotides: TGTGCCAGCAGGGAGATTGTGGGGACCGGGGAGCTGTTTTTT. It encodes CASREIVGTGELFF.

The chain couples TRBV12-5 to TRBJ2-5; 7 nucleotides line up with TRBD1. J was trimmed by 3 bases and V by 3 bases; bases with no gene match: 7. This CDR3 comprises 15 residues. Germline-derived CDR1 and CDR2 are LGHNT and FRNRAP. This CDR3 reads CASGFSTGIEETQYF. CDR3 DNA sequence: TGTGCTAGTGGTTTCTCGACAGGGATAGAAGAGACCCAGTACTTC.

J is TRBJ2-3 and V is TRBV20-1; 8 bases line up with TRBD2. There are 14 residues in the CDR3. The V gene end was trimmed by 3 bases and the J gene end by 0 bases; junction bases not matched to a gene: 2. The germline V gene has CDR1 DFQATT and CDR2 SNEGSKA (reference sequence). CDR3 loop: CSASGTRSTDTQYF. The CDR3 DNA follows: TGCAGTGCTAGCGGGACTAGGAGCACAGATACGCAGTATTTT.

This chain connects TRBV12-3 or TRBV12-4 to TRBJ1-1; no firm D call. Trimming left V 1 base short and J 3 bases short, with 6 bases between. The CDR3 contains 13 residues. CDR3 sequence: CASSLGVDTEAFF. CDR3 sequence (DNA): TGTGCCAGCAGTTTAGGGGTAGACACTGAAGCTTTCTTT.

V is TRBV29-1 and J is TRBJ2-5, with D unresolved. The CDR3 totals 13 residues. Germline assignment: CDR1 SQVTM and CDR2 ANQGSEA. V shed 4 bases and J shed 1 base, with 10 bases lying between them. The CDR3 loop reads CSVGGQAQETQYF. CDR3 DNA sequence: TGCAGCGTTGGGGGTCAGGCCCAAGAGACCCAGTACTTC. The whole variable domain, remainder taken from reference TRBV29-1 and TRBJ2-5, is SAVISQKPSRDICQRGTSLTIQCQVDSQVTMMFWYRQQPGQSLTLIATANQGSEATYESGFVIDKFPISRPNLTFSTLTVSNMSPEDSSIYLCSVGGQAQETQYFGPGTRLLVL.

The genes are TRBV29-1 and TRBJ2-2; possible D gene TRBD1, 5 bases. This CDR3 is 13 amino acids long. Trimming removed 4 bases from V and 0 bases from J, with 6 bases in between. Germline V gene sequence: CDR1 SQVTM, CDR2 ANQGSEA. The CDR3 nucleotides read TGCAGCGTTGTAGGGGCGAACACCGGGGAGCTGTTTTTT. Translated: CSVVGANTGELFF.

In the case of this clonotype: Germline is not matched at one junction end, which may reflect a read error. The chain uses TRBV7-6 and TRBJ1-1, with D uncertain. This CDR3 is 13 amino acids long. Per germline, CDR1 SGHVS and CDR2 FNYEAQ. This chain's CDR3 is CVSSTGVNTEAFF. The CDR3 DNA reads TGTGTCAGCAGCACCGGAGTGAACACTGAAGCTTTCTTT.

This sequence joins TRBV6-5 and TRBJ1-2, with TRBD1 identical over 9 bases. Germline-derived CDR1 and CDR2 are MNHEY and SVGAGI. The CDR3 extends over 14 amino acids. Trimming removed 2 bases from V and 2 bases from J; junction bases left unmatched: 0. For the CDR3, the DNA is TGTGCCAGCAGTTACGGGACAGGGAACTATGGCTACACCTTC. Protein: CASSYGTGNYGYTF.

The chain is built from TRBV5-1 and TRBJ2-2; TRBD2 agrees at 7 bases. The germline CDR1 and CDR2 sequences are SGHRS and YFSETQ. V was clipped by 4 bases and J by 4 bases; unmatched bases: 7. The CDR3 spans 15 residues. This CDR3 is CASSRSGKSTGELFF. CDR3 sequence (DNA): TGCGCCAGCAGCAGGAGCGGGAAGAGCACCGGGGAGCTGTTTTTT.

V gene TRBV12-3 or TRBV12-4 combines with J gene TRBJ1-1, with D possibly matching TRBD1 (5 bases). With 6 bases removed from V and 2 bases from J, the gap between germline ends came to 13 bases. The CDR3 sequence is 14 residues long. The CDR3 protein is CASRDEDRNTEAFF. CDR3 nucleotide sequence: TGTGCCAGCAGGGATGAAGACAGAAACACTGAAGCTTTCTTT.